The 12 T cell receptor beta chains listed next were all sequenced from one sample in a study of CD8+CD57+ T cells in acquired aplastic anemia. TCR beta VDJ and CDR3 profiling used genomic DNA as template. TCRdb re-derived calls from the reads in MiXCR, one entry per CDR3 protein. This table holds some 130,000 distinct CDR3 sequences, 40% to 45% found once. The source material was sorted CD4+, CD8+, or CD8+CD57+ T cells (not recorded which) from PBMCs. These receptors were collected from a human donor in good health, serving as a control.

This clonotype was recorded many times. Mismatch with germline at one junction end may stem from a read error. The chain couples TRBV5-1 to TRBJ2-7; 7 nucleotides align to TRBD1. CDR3 length equals 13 residues. CDR1 and CDR2 from the germline V gene are SGHRS and YFSETQ. The CDR3 is CASSGESQGSQNF. In DNA form, the CDR3 reads TGCGCCAGCAGCGGAGAGTCACAGGGGAGTCAGAACTTC.

The sample holds many counts of this clonotype. The chain recombines TRBV2 with TRBJ1-1; no clear D gene. The CDR3 length is 11 residues. Germline-derived CDR1 and CDR2 are SNHLY and FYNNEI. Trimming took off 9 bases at V and 4 bases at J, with 9 bases between the two ends. CDR3 in DNA: TGTGCCAGTAGGAGGAGCACTGAAGCTTTCTTT. Amino acid sequence: CASRRSTEAFF.

This clonotype came up a few times. A much larger clone is a single base away; this may be a read error. V and J are TRBV10-3 and TRBJ1-1; a weak D match, TRBD1 (5 bases). V lost 10 bases to trimming and J lost 0 bases, with 9 bases between them. The germline V gene encodes CDR1 ENHRY and CDR2 SYGVKD. The CDR3 runs 12 residues. The DNA for the CDR3 is TGTGCCACGGAACAGGTGAACACTGAAGCTTTCTTT. This gives the protein CATEQVNTEAFF.

The chain is built from TRBV2 and TRBJ1-6; possibly TRBD1 for D (6 bases). Trimming removed 7 bases at V and 9 bases at J, with 13 bases between. CDR1 and CDR2 from the germline V gene are SNHLY and FYNNEI. CDR3 size: 13 residues. The CDR3 nucleotides are TGTGCCAGCACGCAGGGGATGGGTTCACCCCTCCACTTT. This translates into CASTQGMGSPLHF.

The J gene is TRBJ1-3, the V gene TRBV19, with D maybe TRBD1 (6 bases). There are 16 residues in the CDR3. Trimming left V 4 bases short and J 5 bases short, with 18 bases between. CDR1 LNHDA and CDR2 SQIVND come from the germline V gene (reference sequence). CDR3 loop: CASSSTAGTLRNTIYF. Here the CDR3 DNA reads TGTGCCAGTAGTAGCACCGCCGGGACACTGAGAAACACCATATATTTT. Full variable domain (remainder filled in from reference TRBV19 and TRBJ1-3): DGGITQSPKYLFRKEGQNVTLSCEQNLNHDAMYWYRQDPGQGLRLIYYSQIVNDFQKGDIAEGYSVSREKKESFPLTVTSAQKNPTAFYLCASSSTAGTLRNTIYFGEGSWLTVV.

V gene TRBV20-1 combines with J gene TRBJ2-7; D unresolved. Germline lookup yields CDR1 DFQATT and CDR2 SNEGSKA (reference sequence). This CDR3 spans 10 amino acids. Deletions cut 3 bases from V and 0 bases from J, with 0 bases between. CDR3 nucleotides: TGCAGTGCTAGCTCCTACGAGCAGTACTTC. Protein product: CSASSYEQYF.

This clonotype occurred many times. The rearrangement joins TRBV10-3 to TRBJ2-1; TRBD1 might be the D (6 bases). The germline V gene encodes CDR1 ENHRY and CDR2 SYGVKD. The length of the CDR3 is 15 residues. The V gene lost 6 bases and the J gene lost 2 bases, with 14 bases spanning the gap. CDR3 in DNA: TGTGCCATCAGCGCAGGGGACCCTGCCTACAATGAGCAGTTCTTC. Translated, it gives CAISAGDPAYNEQFF.

With respect to this clonotype: Sequence at one end of the junction differs from germline and may be a read error. CDR3: CAGSLDSNRPQHF. The DNA of the CDR3 is TGTGCCGGCAGCCTGGACAGCAATCGGCCCCAGCATTTT. This chain joins TRBV10-3 and TRBJ1-5, with D maybe TRBD1 (6 bases). The V gene's germline CDR1 is ENHRY and CDR2 SYGVKD. This CDR3 is 13 amino acids long.

In its sample, this clonotype was seen many times. This chain uses TRBV27 with TRBJ1-5, with a tentative D call TRBD1 (6 bases). Germline CDR1 reads MNHEY; CDR2 reads SMNVEV (reference sequence). Trimming shortened V by 6 bases and J by 0 bases, and 12 bases separated the two germline ends. CDR3 length equals 15 residues. In nucleotides, the CDR3 is TGTGCCAGCAGGAGGACAGCCCATAGCAATCAGCCCCAGCATTTT. The encoded protein is CASRRTAHSNQPQHF.

CDR3 bases: TGTGCCAGCAGTCCCCGGTGGAATGAGCAGTTCTTC. Translation gives CASSPRWNEQFF. The chain employs TRBV28 and TRBJ2-1; no reliable D call. This CDR3 spans 12 amino acids. V lost 5 bases and J 7 bases, leaving 9 bases between the germline ends. Germline CDR1 and CDR2: MDHEN and SYDVKM.

This clonotype was observed many times. The chain is built from TRBV11-3 and TRBJ2-3; D unclear. The CDR3 totals 12 residues. Germline V gene sequence: CDR1 SGHNT, CDR2 YENEEA. Deletions cut 3 bases from V and 6 bases from J, with 7 bases between. This CDR3 reads CASSFSGDTQYF. The CDR3 DNA follows: TGTGCCAGCAGCTTCAGTGGGGATACGCAGTATTTT.

The chain combines TRBV7-9 with TRBJ2-7, with D perhaps given as TRBD1 or TRBD2 (6 bases each). The CDR3 runs 15 residues. Trimming took 3 bases from V and 4 from J, leaving 16 bases between them. Germline-derived CDR1 and CDR2 are SEHNR and FQNEAQ (reference sequence). Here the CDR3 reads CASSFAGTGSYEQYF. CDR3 sequence (DNA): TGTGCCAGCAGCTTTGCGGGAACAGGGTCTTACGAGCAGTACTTC. The full variable domain, in which reference TRBV7-9 and TRBJ2-7 provide the parts outside the CDR3, is DTGVSQNPRHKITKRGQNVTFRCDPISEHNRLYWYRQTLGQGPEFLTYFQNEAQLEKSRLLSDRFSAERPKGSFSTLEIQRTEQGDSAMYLCASSFAGTGSYEQYFGPGTRLTVT.